Listed here are 29 T cell receptor beta chains from one sample, sequenced in a study of shared clonotypes between healthy human individuals. Using immunoSEQ multiplex PCR, the repertoire was profiled, and TCRdb retains in-frame clones only, with some absent. The sample includes a few million clones, 85% to 95% of them seen just once. Sequenced material: naive CD4+ T cells from PBMCs. Subset indicated: CD45RA+ positively selected. The receptor set was obtained from a man aged 18-30 years in good health. Some clones in this sample may be carry-over from other donors' samples.

The chain employs TRBV4-1 and TRBJ2-3, with D hard to call. The V and J ends lost 4 bases and 7 bases respectively, with 9 bases between them. The CDR3 totals 12 residues. Germline values: CDR1 MGHRA, CDR2 YSYEKL. For the CDR3, the DNA is TGCGCCAGCAGCCTACCCCGGTATACGCAGTATTTT. This encodes CASSLPRYTQYF.

The gene calls are TRBV28 and TRBJ2-7, with 7 bases that match TRBD2. Looked up from germline, CDR1 is MDHEN and CDR2 is SYDVKM. The length of the CDR3 is 15 residues. V lost 6 bases and J lost 4; bases outside the gene matches: 12. CDR3 in DNA: TGTGCCAGCAGCCCCTTGGCGGGAGTACGATACGAGCAGTACTTC. Translation: CASSPLAGVRYEQYF.

With regard to this clone: The sample holds other DNA sequences that translate to the same CDR3. This chain joins TRBV2 and TRBJ1-1; no clear D. This CDR3 has 11 residues. V lost 4 bases to trimming and J lost 3 bases, with 3 bases between them. The germline CDR1 and CDR2 sequences are SNHLY and FYNNEI. CDR3: CASSVYTEAFF. CDR3 DNA: TGTGCCAGCAGTGTGTACACTGAAGCTTTCTTT.

The rearrangement joins TRBV30 to TRBJ2-7; D uncertain. The CDR3 is 15 amino acids. V was pared by 1 base and J by 2 bases, with 15 bases between. The germline V gene encodes CDR1 GTSNPN and CDR2 SVGIG (reference sequence). CDR3 region: CAWSGNYGPPYEQYF. CDR3 DNA: TGTGCCTGGAGTGGTAACTATGGACCCCCCTACGAGCAGTACTTC.

This clone has only a few counts. Other DNA sequences in the sample encode the same CDR3. V usage is TRBV7-2 and J usage is TRBJ2-7, with unresolved D. From germline, CDR1 is SGHTA and CDR2 FQGNSA. There are 11 residues in the CDR3. V lost 3 bases to trimming and J lost 3 bases, with 3 bases between them. CDR3 DNA sequence: TGTGCCAGCAGCTTCTTCTACGAGCAGTACTTC. Protein product: CASSFFYEQYF.

The V call is TRBV5-6, the J call TRBJ2-2; 10 nucleotides line up with TRBD1. The germline CDR1 and CDR2 sequences are SGHDT and YYEEEE. This CDR3 region has 16 residues. V was clipped by 4 bases and J by 4 bases; unmatched bases: 7. CDR3 DNA sequence: TGTGCCAGCAGCGCGGACAGGGGGTTTCGCACCGGGGAGCTGTTTTTT. Translated, it gives CASSADRGFRTGELFF.

The chain is built from TRBV5-1 and TRBJ1-1; the D gene is possibly TRBD1 (6 bases). The CDR3 is 14 amino acids. V lost 4 bases, J lost 0 bases, and 10 bases lay in between. CDR1 is SGHRS and CDR2 is YFSETQ in the germline V gene. The CDR3 DNA reads TGCGCCAGCAGCGAACGGACAGTGAACACTGAAGCTTTCTTT. This codes for CASSERTVNTEAFF.

The gene calls are TRBV7-9 and TRBJ2-1; 7 nucleotides align to TRBD2. Trimming cost V 3 bases and J 7 bases; bases outside gene matches: 12. The CDR3 length is 16 residues. The germline gives CDR1 SEHNR, CDR2 FQNEAQ (reference sequence). The DNA of the CDR3 is TGTGCCAGCAGCTTCCCCCCCGGCGGGCGGGAGAATGAGCAGTTCTTC. This codes for CASSFPPGGRENEQFF.

About this clone: This same CDR3 is encoded by further DNA sequences in the sample. The chain is built from TRBV5-1 and TRBJ1-4; perhaps TRBD1 as D (5 bases). Germline V gives CDR1 SGHRS, CDR2 YFSETQ. This CDR3 spans 15 amino acids. The V and J ends lost 0 bases and 3 bases respectively, with 9 bases between them. CDR3 residues: CASSLGGTSNEKLFF. The CDR3 DNA sequence: TGCGCCAGCAGCTTGGGGGGCACATCTAATGAAAAACTGTTTTTT.

The V call is TRBV28, the J call TRBJ2-3; 10 nucleotides align to TRBD2. The ends lost 2 bases at V and 5 bases at J; junction bases unmatched: 7. The CDR3 runs to 16 residues. Per germline, CDR1 MDHEN and CDR2 SYDVKM. The CDR3 bases are TGTGCCAGCAGTTTAGGACTAGCGGAGGTTCAAGATACGCAGTATTTT. Translation gives CASSLGLAEVQDTQYF.

The chain couples TRBV10-3 to TRBJ2-5, with D possibly called TRBD1 or TRBD2 (5 bases each). With 1 base removed from V and 7 bases from J, the gap between germline ends came to 19 bases. The CDR3 covers 16 residues. CDR1 and CDR2 from the germline V gene are ENHRY and SYGVKD. CDR3 sequence: CAISEWGISTEGTQYF. The CDR3 region has the DNA TGTGCCATCAGTGAGTGGGGGATCAGTACCGAAGGGACCCAGTACTTC.

The CDR3 sequence: CASSLVAVTGNTIYF. Here the CDR3 DNA reads TGCGCCAGCAGCTTGGTGGCAGTTACTGGAAACACCATATATTTT. The chain has TRBV5-1 and TRBJ1-3; D remains ambiguous. The CDR3 runs 15 residues. CDR1 and CDR2 (germline): SGHRS, YFSETQ. The V and J ends lost 0 bases and 2 bases respectively, with 9 bases between them.

The J gene is TRBJ2-5, the V gene TRBV2; D uncertain. This CDR3 has 13 amino acids. Germline lookup yields CDR1 SNHLY and CDR2 FYNNEI. Trimming cost V 4 bases and J 0 bases, with 6 bases left between them. The CDR3 DNA reads TGTGCCAGCAGTGCTACGGACCAAGAGACCCAGTACTTC. Residues: CASSATDQETQYF.

V and J are TRBV4-1 and TRBJ2-7; D tentatively fits TRBD1 or TRBD2 (5 bases each). CDR1 is MGHRA, CDR2 YSYEKL, per germline. With 0 bases removed from V and 3 bases from J, the gap between germline ends came to 9 bases. The CDR3 sequence is 14 residues long. CDR3 loop: CASSQDGDGYEQYF. CDR3 coding DNA: TGCGCCAGCAGCCAAGATGGGGACGGCTACGAGCAGTACTTC.

CDR3 sequence (DNA): TGCAGCGTTGAAGATTACGGGGGGCTCTATGGCTACACCTTC. It yields the protein CSVEDYGGLYGYTF. The chain recombines TRBV29-1 with TRBJ1-2, with D maybe TRBD1 (6 bases). Between the trimmed V and J ends, which lost 0 bases and 4 bases, there was a span of 12 bases. CDR1 SQVTM and CDR2 ANQGSEA come from the germline V gene. The CDR3 extends over 14 amino acids.

This clone was seen once. The chain links TRBV29-1 to TRBJ2-7; D ambiguous. In germline, CDR1 is SQVTM, CDR2 ANQGSEA. There are 13 residues in the CDR3. The V gene lost 6 bases and the J gene lost 3 bases, with 15 bases spanning the gap. The CDR3 DNA sequence: TGCAGCGTACACGTTGTCAACGTCTACGAGCAGTACTTC. Translated: CSVHVVNVYEQYF.

This chain uses TRBV5-1 with TRBJ1-1, with D tentatively TRBD1 (5 bases). This CDR3 contains 16 residues. V was cut by 1 base and J by 0 bases, with 13 bases left in between. Germline values: CDR1 SGHRS, CDR2 YFSETQ. In DNA form, the CDR3 reads TGCGCCAGCAGCTTGAGGTTGACAGCGATGAACACTGAAGCTTTCTTT. It yields the protein CASSLRLTAMNTEAFF.

V gene TRBV5-6 combines with J gene TRBJ2-3; D is unclear. The CDR3 is 15 amino acids. V lost 4 bases to trimming and J lost 2 bases, with 14 bases between them. Germline-derived CDR1 and CDR2 are SGHDT and YYEEEE. CDR3 region: CASSPVLRITDTQYF. As DNA, the CDR3 is TGTGCCAGCAGCCCTGTTCTTAGGATCACAGATACGCAGTATTTT.

Written as DNA, the CDR3 is TGTGCCAGCAATGACCAGGGTAATGAGCAGTTCTTC. Its protein is CASNDQGNEQFF. The chain is built from TRBV2 and TRBJ2-1; tentative D call: TRBD1 (5 bases). CDR1 SNHLY and CDR2 FYNNEI come from the germline V gene. This CDR3 region has 12 residues. V was clipped by 7 bases and J by 7 bases, with 11 bases between them.

V usage is TRBV6-6 and J usage is TRBJ2-7; 10 nucleotides line up with TRBD1. With 6 bases clipped from V and 5 bases from J, the junction kept 10 bases outside the gene matches. The CDR3 spans 15 residues. Germline V lookup: CDR1 MNHNY, CDR2 SVGAGI (reference sequence). CDR3 amino acids: CASRPGDRGLHEQYF. As DNA, the CDR3 is TGTGCCAGCAGGCCGGGAGACAGGGGGCTTCACGAGCAGTACTTC.

The chain combines TRBV28 with TRBJ2-1, with 11 bases fitting TRBD2. This CDR3 contains 13 residues. The V gene's germline CDR1 is MDHEN and CDR2 SYDVKM. Losses at the gene ends were 9 bases for V and 9 bases for J; bases not matched to a gene: 7. The CDR3 sequence is CASTSGSIGEQFF. Here the CDR3 DNA reads TGTGCCAGTACTAGCGGGAGTATCGGTGAGCAGTTCTTC.

This rearrangement joins TRBV7-6 to TRBJ1-4, with 8 bases fitting TRBD1. This CDR3 has 16 amino acids. Looked up from germline, CDR1 is SGHVS and CDR2 is FNYEAQ. V was pared by 1 base and J by 4 bases, with 5 bases of the junction left unmatched. In nucleotides, the CDR3 is TGTGCCAGCAGCTTAGGACGGACAGGGCATAATGAAAAACTGTTTTTT. Its protein product is CASSLGRTGHNEKLFF.

The chain has TRBV5-1 and TRBJ2-7, with D unresolved. Germline loops: CDR1 SGHRS, CDR2 YFSETQ. The CDR3 has 12 amino acids. V lost 0 bases to trimming and J lost 3 bases, with 4 bases between them. Here the CDR3 DNA reads TGCGCCAGCAGCTTGGAATTCTACGAGCAGTACTTC. As protein: CASSLEFYEQYF.

The gene calls are TRBV2 and TRBJ2-1; the D gene is possibly TRBD2 (6 bases). Germline V gene sequence: CDR1 SNHLY, CDR2 FYNNEI. Trimming pared 4 bases from V and 5 bases from J, leaving 15 bases between. The CDR3 has 15 residues. This CDR3 is CASSGDLGTDNEQFF. Written as DNA, the CDR3 is TGTGCCAGCAGTGGGGACCTCGGGACTGACAATGAGCAGTTCTTC.

The gene calls are TRBV15 and TRBJ2-1; 7 positions agree with TRBD2. Trimming cost V 3 bases and J 6 bases; bases outside gene matches: 8. The germline CDR1 and CDR2 sequences are LNHNV and YYDKDF (reference sequence). The CDR3 totals 15 residues. CDR3 DNA sequence: TGTGCCACCAGCAGCTGGACTAGTGTACTCAATGAGCAGTTCTTC. Protein: CATSSWTSVLNEQFF.

This clone appeared a few times. The chain links TRBV7-2 to TRBJ2-7; D gene uncertain. The germline CDR1 and CDR2 sequences are SGHTA and FQGNSA. Deletions cut 1 base from V and 6 bases from J, with 13 bases between. CDR3 length: 14 residues. The CDR3 here is CASSLGSRRGEQYF. The CDR3 nucleotides read TGTGCCAGCAGCTTAGGCTCACGGCGAGGCGAGCAGTACTTC. Combining the CDR3 with reference TRBV7-2 and TRBJ2-7 gives the whole variable domain GAGVSQSPSNKVTEKGKDVELRCDPISGHTALYWYRQSLGQGLEFLIYFQGNSAPDKSGLPSDRFSAERTGGSVSTLTIQRTQQEDSAVYLCASSLGSRRGEQYFGPGTRLTVT.

The V call is TRBV5-1, the J call TRBJ2-1; D gene uncertain. The germline gives CDR1 SGHRS, CDR2 YFSETQ. Trimming left V 0 bases short and J 5 bases short, with 12 bases between. This CDR3 comprises 15 residues. This chain's CDR3 is CASSLGPAKDNEQFF. For the CDR3, the DNA is TGCGCCAGCAGCTTGGGACCCGCGAAGGACAATGAGCAGTTCTTC.

With regard to this clone: One junction end does not reproduce the germline sequence, and a read error may be involved. J is TRBJ2-7 and V is TRBV7-2, with 9 bases that match TRBD1. From germline, CDR1 is SGHTA and CDR2 FQGNSA. The CDR3 loop spans 15 amino acids. The CDR3 coding sequence is TGTGCCAGCAGCACACCACCGGGACAGGGAAACTCGTGGGACTTC. Translation: CASSTPPGQGNSWDF.

The chain joins TRBV5-1 to TRBJ2-7; 10 nucleotides line up with TRBD2. Germline CDR1 reads SGHRS; CDR2 reads YFSETQ. The CDR3 has 19 residues. J gave up 3 bases and V 0 bases, and 15 bases lay outside the gene matches. DNA of the CDR3: TGCGCCAGCAGCTTGGGGAACCTAGCGGGAGACTTTGCGAACTACGAGCAGTACTTC. The encoded protein is CASSLGNLAGDFANYEQYF.